The present T cell receptor beta chain was sequenced within a study of blood T cells in healthy people across ages. V was shortened by 5 bases and J by 7 bases, with 17 bases between the two germline ends. The length of the CDR3 is 14 residues. Donors were systemically healthy Caucasian individuals from Russia aged about 6 to 95 years. Per sample, extraction of total RNA gave at least 5.5 micrograms in every case. Primers used in a second PCR of roughly 6 to 11 cycles were a sample-barcoded 5' primer and a J-beta primer mix. TCRdb reprocessed the 5' RACE reads via MiXCR and lists one record per CDR3 protein. The data hold roughly 800,000 distinct CDR3 sequences, with nearly 60% observed a single time.

Sequencing was performed on blood. This sequence joins TRBV12-3 or TRBV12-4 and TRBJ1-2; D possibly corresponds to TRBD1 (6 bases). The clonotype comes from a young man in good health. The CDR3 region is CASSVRGRGSGYTF. The DNA for the CDR3 is TGTGCCAGCAGTGTAAGGGGGAGAGGGAGTGGCTACACCTTC.